The 20 T cell receptor beta chains presented below share a single source sample, sequenced in a study of blood T cells in healthy people across ages. A second PCR, run for roughly 7 to 11 cycles, used a sample-barcoded 5' primer plus a J-beta primer mix. TCRdb redid the calling of the 5' RACE reads with MiXCR, one entry per CDR3 protein. The table has 800,000 or so distinct CDR3 sequences, 46% seen once; the top ten hold less than 20%. The source material was blood. These receptors all stem from a man aged 80 or over in good health.

The V call is TRBV14, the J call TRBJ2-5, with TRBD1 matching over 7 bases. The CDR3 has 17 residues. With V trimmed by 1 base and J by 0 bases, 8 bases remained unmatched. Germline assignment: CDR1 SGHDN and CDR2 FVKESK. The CDR3 reads CASSQGAYRGNQETQYF. Written as DNA, the CDR3 is TGTGCCAGCAGCCAAGGGGCTTACAGGGGAAACCAAGAGACCCAGTACTTC.

This clonotype came up once. A much larger clone lies a single base off, so this may be a read error. The chain combines TRBV10-3 with TRBJ2-5; D unresolved. The DNA end lines up better with TRBJ2-1; the J call may be wrong. The CDR3 is made up of 11 amino acids. CDR1 is ENHRY and CDR2 is SYGVKD in the germline V gene. The CDR3 DNA reads TGTGCCATCAGTGAGGTGGAGACCCAGTTCTTC. Translated, it gives CAISEVETQFF.

The V and J genes are TRBV4-2 and TRBJ2-3; D remains ambiguous. Germline V gene sequence: CDR1 LGHNA, CDR2 YNFKEQ. CDR3 length equals 15 residues. Between the trimmed V and J ends, which lost 0 bases and 2 bases, there was a span of 9 bases. The CDR3: CASSQDSRNTDTQYF. CDR3 nucleotide sequence: TGTGCCAGCAGCCAAGATTCGCGGAACACAGATACGCAGTATTTT.

The chain has TRBV4-3 and TRBJ1-2; D gene unclear. V was shortened by 0 bases and J by 6 bases, with 8 bases between the two germline ends. From germline, CDR1 is LGHNA and CDR2 YSLEER. The CDR3 length is 13 residues. The CDR3 DNA is TGCGCCAGCAGCCAAGAGAGGGTGAATGGCTACACCTTC. The encoded protein is CASSQERVNGYTF.

This clonotype has just a few counts. The chain is built from TRBV7-2 and TRBJ2-5; 12 bases are shared with TRBD2. The CDR3 length is 14 residues. Germline assignment: CDR1 SGHTA and CDR2 FQGNSA. The junction had 3 bases not matched to a gene; V was cut back by 5 bases and J by 5 bases. The CDR3 nucleotides read TGTGCCAGCAGCACAACTAGCGGGGGGGAGACCCAGTACTTC. Translated, it gives CASSTTSGGETQYF.

The chain employs TRBV30 and TRBJ1-2, with D unresolved. The V end was cut by 0 bases, the J end by 4 bases, with 15 bases between. Germline-derived CDR1 and CDR2 are GTSNPN and SVGIG (reference sequence). The CDR3 spans 15 residues. In DNA form, the CDR3 reads TGTGCCTGGAGTGTACCGGCAGGACTTATCTATGGCTACACCTTC. As protein: CAWSVPAGLIYGYTF.

This clonotype was observed a few times. The chain couples TRBV20-1 to TRBJ2-5, with D uncertain. CDR1 DFQATT and CDR2 SNEGSKA come from the germline V gene (reference sequence). Trimming cost V 6 bases and J 3 bases, with 8 bases left between them. The CDR3 covers 11 residues. The CDR3 loop reads CSASLKETQYF. DNA of the CDR3: TGCAGTGCCAGCTTGAAAGAGACCCAGTACTTC.

Regarding this clonotype: One end of the junction does not line up with germline, which may come from a read error. The chain joins TRBV20-1 to TRBJ1-2, with 9 bases matching TRBD1. Per the germline V gene, CDR1 is DFQATT and CDR2 is SNEGSKA (reference sequence). This CDR3 is built from 13 residues. CDR3 amino acids: CSASDRGSRGNTF. Here the CDR3 DNA reads TGCAGTGCTAGTGACAGGGGGTCGCGTGGCAACACCTTC.

This clonotype was picked up a small number of times. The CDR3 DNA reads TGCGCCAGCAGTGAGCCCTACCGCTACGAGCAGTACTTC. Translation gives CASSEPYRYEQYF. The rearrangement links TRBV10-2 to TRBJ2-5; D gene uncertain. With the DNA end fitting TRBJ2-7 better, the J assignment may be wrong. Germline lookup yields CDR1 WSHSY and CDR2 SAAADI. CDR3 length equals 13 residues.

CDR3 nucleotide sequence: TGTGCCAGCTCACCACAGACAGTCCGGGACTATGGCTACACCTTC. The encoded protein is CASSPQTVRDYGYTF. This chain links TRBV18 with TRBJ1-2, with D maybe TRBD1 (5 bases). Trimming shortened V by 1 base and J by 3 bases, and 12 bases separated the two germline ends. Germline V gene sequence: CDR1 KGHSH, CDR2 LQKENI. The CDR3 is 15 amino acids. The whole variable domain, remainder taken from reference TRBV18 and TRBJ1-2, is NAGVMQNPRHLVRRRGQEARLRCSPMKGHSHVYWYRQLPEEGLKFMVYLQKENIIDESGMPKERFSAEFPKEGPSILRIQQVVRGDSAAYFCASSPQTVRDYGYTFGSGTRLTVV.

The genes are TRBV6-5 and TRBJ1-2, with D possibly being TRBD1 (6 bases). Germline CDR1 MNHEY, CDR2 SVGAGI. Trimming removed 0 bases from V and 3 bases from J, with 23 bases in between. The CDR3 totals 19 residues. The CDR3 DNA sequence: TGTGCCAGCAGTTACTCGAACGCACTTAGAGCACGGGGGCACTATGGCTACACCTTC. This encodes CASSYSNALRARGHYGYTF.

This clonotype appeared once. V usage is TRBV3-1 and J usage is TRBJ1-1; D not resolved. CDR1 and CDR2 (germline): LGHDT, YNNKEL (reference sequence). The CDR3 covers 14 residues. V lost 3 bases, J lost 1 base, and 9 bases lay in between. DNA of the CDR3: TGTGCCAGCAGCCAGAACCGGCGGAACACTGAAGCTTTCTTT. Its translation: CASSQNRRNTEAFF.

This clonotype was recorded at least ten times. V is TRBV6-2 or TRBV6-3 and J is TRBJ2-7; no firm D call. The CDR3 loop spans 12 amino acids. The V end was cut by 3 bases, the J end by 7 bases, with 10 bases between. Per the germline V gene, CDR1 is MNHEY and CDR2 is SVGEGT. DNA for the CDR3: TGTGCCAGCAGTTATTCTCCGTCAGAGCAGTACTTC. It codes for CASSYSPSEQYF.

This clonotype was counted between two and nine times. The gene calls are TRBV5-1 and TRBJ2-5, with D maybe TRBD2 (6 bases). This CDR3 region has 16 residues. Trimming took off 0 bases at V and 2 bases at J, with 14 bases between the two ends. Germline-derived CDR1 and CDR2 are SGHRS and YFSETQ. For the CDR3, the DNA is TGCGCCAGCAGCTTGGCACCGGGGGAGAGGCAAGAGACCCAGTACTTC. Translating gives CASSLAPGERQETQYF.

This clonotype has a handful of counts. The chain joins TRBV5-1 to TRBJ2-1; 7 bases are a match to TRBD2. Per germline, CDR1 SGHRS and CDR2 YFSETQ. The CDR3 is 16 amino acids. The trim removed 4 bases at V and 8 bases at J, leaving 15 bases unmatched. The CDR3 sequence: CASSGTSARPLHEQFF. CDR3 nucleotides: TGCGCCAGCAGCGGAACTAGCGCCCGACCACTGCATGAGCAGTTCTTC.

This clonotype was counted between two and nine times. This chain joins TRBV5-1 and TRBJ2-5; D is unresolved. The germline CDR1 and CDR2 sequences are SGHRS and YFSETQ. Trimming stripped 2 bases from V and 5 bases from J, with 7 bases between. The CDR3 length is 12 residues. For the CDR3, the DNA is TGCGCCAGCAGCTTTCAAGTTGAGACCCAGTACTTC. It specifies CASSFQVETQYF.

In its sample, this clonotype was seen a few times. V usage is TRBV28 and J usage is TRBJ2-7; D call uncertain. This CDR3 is 15 amino acids long. Germline V lookup: CDR1 MDHEN, CDR2 SYDVKM. The V and J ends lost 2 bases and 0 bases respectively, with 11 bases between them. The CDR3 loop is CASSLSRRGSYEQYF. The CDR3 DNA reads as TGTGCCAGCAGTTTAAGTCGGCGCGGCTCCTACGAGCAGTACTTC.

The CDR3 loop reads CASSPRSGRNYNEQFF. CDR3 coding DNA: TGTGCCAGCAGCCCACGTAGCGGGAGGAACTACAATGAGCAGTTCTTC. The V call is TRBV7-9, the J call TRBJ2-1; TRBD2 matches 10 bases. Germline V gene sequence: CDR1 SEHNR, CDR2 FQNEAQ (reference sequence). Trimming took 5 bases from V and 3 from J; bases not matched to a gene: 7. This CDR3 contains 16 residues.

The chain uses TRBV3-1 and TRBJ2-1; 10 bases are shared with TRBD2. Unmatched junction bases numbered 5, after V lost 2 bases and J lost 7 bases. CDR3 length equals 15 residues. Germline V gene lookup returns CDR1 LGHDT and CDR2 YNNKEL (reference sequence). The CDR3 protein is CASSQLAGVRNEQFF. The DNA for the CDR3 is TGTGCCAGCAGCCAACTAGCGGGGGTCAGAAATGAGCAGTTCTTC.

This rearrangement joins TRBV2 to TRBJ1-3; no firm D call. Germline V gene lookup returns CDR1 SNHLY and CDR2 FYNNEI. The CDR3 has 16 amino acids. V was shortened by 6 bases and J by 4 bases, with 19 bases between the two germline ends. The CDR3 sequence is CASRRGTRRSGNTIYF. CDR3 nucleotide sequence: TGTGCCAGCAGGCGCGGTACACGCCGCTCGGGAAACACCATATATTTT.